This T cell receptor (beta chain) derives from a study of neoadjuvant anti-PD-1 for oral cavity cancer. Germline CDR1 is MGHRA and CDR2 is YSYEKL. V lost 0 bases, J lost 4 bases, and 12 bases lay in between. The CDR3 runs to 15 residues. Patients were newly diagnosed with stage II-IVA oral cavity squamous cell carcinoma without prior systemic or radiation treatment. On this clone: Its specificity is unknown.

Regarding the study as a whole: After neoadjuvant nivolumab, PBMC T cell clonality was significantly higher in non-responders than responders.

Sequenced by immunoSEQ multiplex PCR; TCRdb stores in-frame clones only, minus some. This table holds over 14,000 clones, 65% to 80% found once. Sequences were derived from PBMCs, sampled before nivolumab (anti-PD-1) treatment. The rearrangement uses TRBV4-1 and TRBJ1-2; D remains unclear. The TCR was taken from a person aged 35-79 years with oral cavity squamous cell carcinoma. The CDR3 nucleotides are TGCGCCAGCAGCCAAGATCTATCCCGATCCTATGGCTACACCTTC. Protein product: CASSQDLSRSYGYTF.